The text below deals with one T cell receptor beta chain. Antigen unknown. Sequencing was performed with immunoSEQ multiplex PCR; in TCRdb, only in-frame clones are kept and a portion is missing. This sample carries 360,000 or so clones, roughly 87% of them seen once, and the ten largest clones take 3.4%. Germline CDR1 is SGHDN and CDR2 is FVKESK. The CDR3 extends over 14 amino acids. The V and J ends lost 4 bases and 4 bases, in that order; junction bases with no gene match: 6. The data derive from a study of Ad26.COV2.S vaccination and SARS-CoV-2 variants. On the study more broadly: Donor got 5x10^10 or 1x10^11 viral particles of Ad26.COV2.S.

Treatment reported: about 20 received Ad26.COV2.S at low or high dose, single or two shots; about 5 received placebo; per-sample allocation not given. Following the first vaccine or placebo injection, samples were taken on day 63. Vaccination used an Ad26 vector expressing Wuhan-strain SARS-CoV-2 spike. Study results and limitations: Vaccine and placebo recipients had comparable breadth of non-spike TCRs. There was a possibility that the TCR breadth and depth analyses underestimated total T cell responses.

The sequenced sample was peripheral blood, obtained in a trial of Ad26.COV2.S vaccine versus placebo. This chain connects TRBV14 to TRBJ2-5, with 7 bases matching TRBD1. The sequence came from a person between 18 and 59 years old who received the Ad26.COV2.S COVID-19 vaccine or a placebo. The CDR3 here is CASSPLRGRETQYF. The CDR3 DNA follows: TGTGCCAGCAGCCCTCTGAGGGGGCGAGAGACCCAGTACTTC.